The entry that follows covers one T cell receptor beta chain sequence. The antigen is undetermined. This sample is drawn from a study of cytomegalovirus exposure and HLA in healthy donors. PCR amplification relied on 60 Vbeta primers (plus 13 Jbeta primers). Repertoires were generated with immunoSEQ multiplex PCR, while TCRdb's copy carries only in-frame clones and drops some. This table holds under 200,000 clones, about three quarters found once. Sampled while nominally healthy, donors likely had unrecorded immune exposures. V lost 9 bases, J lost 6 bases, and 3 bases stayed unmatched. There are 13 residues in the CDR3. Germline V gives CDR1 MDHEN, CDR2 SYDVKM. Study outcomes and limitations: Per a later analysis, roughly 17,000 TCR beta sequences showed association with HLA alleles at 0.05 false discovery rate. Most CMV-associated TCR beta chains were later found to appear HLA-restricted.

The clonotype originates from a female donor in good health and CMV-seronegative. The chain links TRBV28 to TRBJ2-7, with 15 bases identical to TRBD2. Material: PBMCs. The CDR3 region is CASGLAGGPEQYF. The DNA of the CDR3 is TGTGCCAGTGGACTAGCGGGAGGGCCCGAGCAGTACTTC. The full variable domain, completed using reference TRBV28 and TRBJ2-7, is DVKVTQSSRYLVKRTGEKVFLECVQDMDHENMFWYRQDPGLGLRLIYFSYDVKMKEKGDIPEGYSVSREKKERFSLILESASTNQTSMYLCASGLAGGPEQYFGPGTRLTVT.